This section outlines one TCR beta chain sequence together with its context. Its antigen is unknown. This entry is derived from a study of PD-1 blockade in classical Hodgkin lymphoma. All the patients suffered relapse after autologous stem cell transplantation, and brentuximab vedotin exposure differed. Patients had relapsed/refractory classical Hodgkin lymphoma with complete response, partial response or progressive disease as best response. Trimming shortened V by 2 bases and J by 7 bases, and 18 bases separated the two germline ends. CDR3 size: 15 residues. CDR1 is LNHDA and CDR2 is SQIVND in the germline V gene (reference sequence). Study-wide points: Whereas CD4+ TCR diversity had risen significantly by C4D1, CD8+ TCR diversity had not. Complete responders started with a diversity level that resembled newly diagnosed patients at baseline. Reasons behind the repertoire differences stay unclear, perhaps disease activity or earlier therapy.

The method was immunoSEQ multiplex PCR; TCRdb's version includes in-frame clones alone and lacks a portion of them. The sample carries 25,000 to 30,000 clones, roughly 65% recorded once. Material: peripheral blood mononuclear cells (PBMCs), obtained before the second cycle of nivolumab. The V and J genes are TRBV19 and TRBJ2-7, with a weak D call TRBD2 (6 bases). The sequence was collected from a human donor with classical Hodgkin lymphoma. This CDR3 is CASSISRSGRPEQYF. Written as DNA, the CDR3 is TGTGCCAGTAGTATATCCAGATCTGGGAGGCCAGAGCAGTACTTC.